This T cell receptor (beta chain) was observed in a study of early T cells in non-severe SARS-CoV-2 infection. This clonotype has only a few counts. In the library, individual cDNA molecules carried attached unique molecular identifiers. In TCRdb, the 5' RACE reads were re-called with MiXCR into one record per CDR3 protein. The sample lists 30,000 or so distinct CDR3 sequences; 5.4% were seen once. This clonotype originated in an adult who was a healthcare worker with PCR-confirmed SARS-CoV-2 infection or an uninfected control (not recorded which). Sequencing was performed on whole blood.

CDR3 protein: CASSARGGSHLEQYF. DNA for the CDR3: TGTGCCAGCAGCGCCCGGGGAGGGTCTCATCTCGAGCAGTACTTC. This chain uses TRBV7-9 with TRBJ2-7, with 7 bases fitting TRBD2. The germline CDR1 and CDR2 sequences are SEHNR and FQNEAQ (reference sequence). With V trimmed by 5 bases and J by 6 bases, 13 bases remained unmatched. The CDR3 is 15 residues long.